This TCR beta chain was identified during a study of shared clonotypes between healthy human individuals. V was pared by 3 bases and J by 6 bases, with 5 bases of the junction left unmatched. The germline CDR1 and CDR2 sequences are LNHDA and SQIVND (reference sequence). CDR3 length: 15 amino acids. This clone has more than one count but fewer than ten. Measured with immunoSEQ multiplex PCR; TCRdb has only the in-frame clones, and not every one. The sample includes about 1 million clones, 65% to 80% of them seen just once. The sample taken for sequencing was memory CD4+ T cells sorted from blood. Specified subset: CD45RA-negative fraction. This chain links TRBV19 with TRBJ1-6; TRBD1 agrees at 7 bases. This sequence was found in a man between 18 and 35 years old in good health. In DNA form, the CDR3 reads TGTGCCAGTAGTATTAGGGGGCAGAGTAATTCACCCCTCCACTTT. It yields the protein CASSIRGQSNSPLHF.